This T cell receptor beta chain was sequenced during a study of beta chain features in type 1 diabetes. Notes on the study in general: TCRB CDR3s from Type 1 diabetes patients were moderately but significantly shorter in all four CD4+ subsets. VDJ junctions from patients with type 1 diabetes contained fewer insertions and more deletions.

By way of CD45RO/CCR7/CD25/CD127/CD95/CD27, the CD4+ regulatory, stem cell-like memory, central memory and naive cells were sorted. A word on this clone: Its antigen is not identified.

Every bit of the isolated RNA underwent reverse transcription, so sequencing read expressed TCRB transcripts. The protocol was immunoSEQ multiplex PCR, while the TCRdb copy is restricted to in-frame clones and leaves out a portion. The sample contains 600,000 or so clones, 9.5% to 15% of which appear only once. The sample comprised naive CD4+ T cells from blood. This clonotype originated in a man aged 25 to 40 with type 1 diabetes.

Here the CDR3 reads CASSSNGAGYTF. For the CDR3, the DNA is TGTGCCAGCAGTTCCAACGGGGCTGGCTACACCTTC. The V call is TRBV7-9, the J call TRBJ1-2; tentative D call: TRBD1 (5 bases). The CDR3 consists of 12 residues. The V gene's germline CDR1 is SEHNR and CDR2 FQNEAQ (reference sequence). The germline V and J ends were trimmed by 6 bases and 7 bases, with 12 bases remaining between them.